Shown below are 25 T cell receptor beta chains from a single sample sequenced in a study of identifying expanded T cells in peripheral blood. Assay: immunoSEQ multiplex PCR; the TCRdb copy retains only in-frame clones and omits some. The sample lists 120,000 or so clones, about four fifths occurring once. Source material: blood. Receptor source: a person between 18 and 75 years old in good health.

The V and J genes are TRBV7-9 and TRBJ1-1; D unresolved. The CDR3 consists of 13 residues. Trimming shortened V by 4 bases and J by 1 base, and 7 bases separated the two germline ends. The V gene's germline CDR1 is SEHNR and CDR2 FQNEAQ (reference sequence). The CDR3 coding sequence is TGTGCCAGCAGCTCTCGAGGGAACACTGAAGCTTTCTTT. Amino acids: CASSSRGNTEAFF.

The gene calls are TRBV21-1 and TRBJ1-6; TRBD1, the table's D call, lacks a check against the DNA. TRBV21-1 is a known pseudogene. The CDR3 length is 15 residues. The CDR3 loop is CARGQGKIYNSPLHF. CDR3 bases: TGTGCCAGGGGACAGGGGAAAATCTATAATTCACCCCTCCACTTT.

For the CDR3, the DNA is TGTGCCAGTAGTATCTCCGGGACTGGAAACACCATATATTTT. Translation gives CASSISGTGNTIYF. The V call is TRBV19, the J call TRBJ1-3; unclear D gene. Looked up from germline, CDR1 is LNHDA and CDR2 is SQIVND (reference sequence). The CDR3 sequence is 14 residues long. V dropped 3 bases and J dropped 2 bases, with 8 bases sitting between them.

The chain carries TRBV10-3 and TRBJ1-1, with 8 bases lining up with TRBD1. CDR3 size: 15 residues. With V trimmed by 11 bases and J by 2 bases, 13 bases remained unmatched. Germline values: CDR1 ENHRY, CDR2 SYGVKD. The CDR3 protein is CAAVSGTGRNTEAFF. CDR3 sequence (DNA): TGTGCCGCTGTCTCCGGGACAGGAAGAAACACTGAAGCTTTCTTT.

The chain carries TRBV29-1 and TRBJ2-1; D gene uncertain. The germline gives CDR1 SQVTM, CDR2 ANQGSEA. The V gene lost 7 bases and the J gene lost 2 bases, with 15 bases spanning the gap. This CDR3 spans 14 amino acids. As DNA, the CDR3 is TGCAGCGGGAAGGAGTTCCCCCCCTACAATGAGCAGTTCTTC. It codes for CSGKEFPPYNEQFF.

CDR3 in amino acids: CASSLGQTSNQPQHF. DNA for the CDR3: TGTGCCAGCAGCTTGGGTCAGACCAGCAATCAGCCCCAGCATTTT. The chain links TRBV7-9 to TRBJ1-5, with D unresolved. This CDR3 is built from 15 residues. Germline assignment: CDR1 SEHNR and CDR2 FQNEAQ (reference sequence). The V end was cut by 3 bases, the J end by 1 base, with 10 bases between. The complete variable domain, with remaining parts taken from reference TRBV7-9 and TRBJ1-5, reads DTGVSQNPRHKITKRGQNVTFRCDPISEHNRLYWYRQTLGQGPEFLTYFQNEAQLEKSRLLSDRFSAERPKGSFSTLEIQRTEQGDSAMYLCASSLGQTSNQPQHFGDGTRLSIL.

The CDR3 spells CASSFGQGFYNEQFF. CDR3 DNA sequence: TGTGCCAGCAGCTTCGGCCAGGGGTTCTACAATGAGCAGTTCTTC. The V and J genes are TRBV5-4 and TRBJ2-1; weak D call: TRBD1 (6 bases). Trimming pared 2 bases from V and 3 bases from J, leaving 12 bases between. Germline V gene lookup returns CDR1 SGHNT and CDR2 YYREEE (reference sequence). This CDR3 region has 15 residues.

The count of this clone is one. This chain connects TRBV5-1 to TRBJ2-7; a weak D match, TRBD2 (6 bases). Trimming took off 2 bases at V and 2 bases at J, with 20 bases between the two ends. Per germline, CDR1 SGHRS and CDR2 YFSETQ. CDR3 length: 17 amino acids. The CDR3 loop reads CASSFQSGGREAYEQYF. The CDR3 nucleotides are TGCGCCAGCAGCTTTCAAAGTGGAGGCAGGGAGGCCTACGAGCAGTACTTC.

The J gene is TRBJ2-7, the V gene TRBV11-2; D could derive from TRBD1 or TRBD2 (5 bases each). Germline lookup yields CDR1 SGHAT and CDR2 FQNNGV. The CDR3 runs to 15 residues. Trimming pared 5 bases from V and 6 bases from J, leaving 20 bases between. CDR3 in amino acids: CASSREPDNIGEQYF. The DNA of the CDR3 is TGTGCCAGCAGCCGGGAACCGGACAACATAGGCGAGCAGTACTTC. The full variable domain, in which reference TRBV11-2 and TRBJ2-7 provide the parts outside the CDR3, is EAGVAQSPRYKIIEKRQSVAFWCNPISGHATLYWYQQILGQGPKLLIQFQNNGVVDDSQLPKDRFSAERLKGVDSTLKIQPAKLEDSAVYLCASSREPDNIGEQYFGPGTRLTVT.

The genes are TRBV5-1 and TRBJ1-2, with TRBD1 matching 7 bases. The CDR3 has 13 amino acids. The germline CDR1 and CDR2 sequences are SGHRS and YFSETQ. After removal of 5 bases from V and 6 bases from J, the junction contained 7 bases not matched to a gene. The CDR3 sequence is CASRPRQGNGYTF. The CDR3, as DNA: TGCGCCAGCAGACCAAGACAGGGCAATGGCTACACCTTC.

This chain connects TRBV19 to TRBJ2-5; perhaps TRBD2 as D (6 bases). This CDR3 region has 16 residues. Germline assignment: CDR1 LNHDA and CDR2 SQIVND (reference sequence). V was cut by 3 bases and J by 1 base, with 15 bases left in between. CDR3 DNA: TGTGCCAGTAGTATTAACGGGGGTCTAGTCCAAGAGACCCAGTACTTC. It translates to CASSINGGLVQETQYF. Full variable domain (remainder filled in from reference TRBV19 and TRBJ2-5): DGGITQSPKYLFRKEGQNVTLSCEQNLNHDAMYWYRQDPGQGLRLIYYSQIVNDFQKGDIAEGYSVSREKKESFPLTVTSAQKNPTAFYLCASSINGGLVQETQYFGPGTRLLVL.

The rearrangement joins TRBV7-3 to TRBJ2-1; 7 positions agree with TRBD2. V was pared by 2 bases and J by 6 bases, with 4 bases of the junction left unmatched. The CDR3 extends over 14 amino acids. Germline V CDR1 and CDR2: SGHTA, FQGTGA. In DNA form, the CDR3 reads TGTGCCAGCAGCTTACTTCCTAGCGGCAATGAGCAGTTCTTC. Residues: CASSLLPSGNEQFF.

The chain employs TRBV30 and TRBJ1-2; 7 bases fit TRBD1. This CDR3 is built from 16 residues. The junction had 16 bases not matched to a gene; V was cut back by 4 bases and J by 5 bases. In germline, CDR1 is GTSNPN, CDR2 SVGIG (reference sequence). The CDR3 is CAWKVKGASRSYGYTF. The CDR3 region has the DNA TGTGCCTGGAAGGTTAAGGGGGCGTCACGATCGTATGGCTACACCTTC.

This clone occurred once. The V and J genes are TRBV6-6 and TRBJ1-3; 7 bases are a match to TRBD1. The CDR3 is 15 residues long. Germline trimming cut 6 bases from V and 3 bases from J; bases unmatched to any gene: 8. Germline CDR1 and CDR2: MNHNY and SVGAGI (reference sequence). The CDR3 reads CASSGGNRGGNTIYF. In DNA form, the CDR3 reads TGTGCCAGCAGCGGGGGGAACAGGGGTGGAAACACCATATATTTT.

The chain uses TRBV5-1 and TRBJ1-2; 8 bases are shared with TRBD1. With 0 bases clipped from V and 5 bases from J, the junction kept 6 bases outside the gene matches. Germline-derived CDR1 and CDR2 are SGHRS and YFSETQ. CDR3 length: 15 amino acids. For the CDR3, the DNA is TGCGCCAGCAGCTTGGGGCAGGGGGCGAGGTATGGCTACACCTTC. It translates to CASSLGQGARYGYTF.

The J gene is TRBJ1-2, the V gene TRBV5-1; no clear D gene. CDR1 is SGHRS and CDR2 is YFSETQ in the germline V gene. There are 14 residues in the CDR3. V was clipped by 0 bases and J by 2 bases, with 8 bases between them. The CDR3 DNA follows: TGCGCCAGCAGCTTGGCTTGGGGAAACTATGGCTACACCTTC. It yields the protein CASSLAWGNYGYTF.

V and J are TRBV28 and TRBJ1-1, with D hard to call. Trimming stripped 5 bases from V and 8 bases from J, with 30 bases between. Per germline, CDR1 MDHEN and CDR2 SYDVKM. The CDR3 runs to 18 residues. The CDR3 sequence is CASSPRLRTLRGMYEAFF. CDR3 nucleotide sequence: TGTGCCAGCAGTCCCCGACTGAGAACACTGAGAGGCATGTACGAAGCTTTCTTT.

V and J are TRBV5-6 and TRBJ2-2; D gene unclear. Germline CDR1 is SGHDT and CDR2 is YYEEEE. The CDR3 is made up of 12 amino acids. V shed 2 bases and J shed 7 bases, with 6 bases lying between them. CDR3 nucleotide sequence: TGTGCCAGCAGCTTTATAGTCGGGGAGCTGTTTTTT. Translating gives CASSFIVGELFF.

The gene calls are TRBV4-1 and TRBJ2-5; D not certain. There are 14 residues in the CDR3. CDR1 and CDR2 (germline): MGHRA, YSYEKL. V dropped 3 bases and J dropped 0 bases, with 8 bases sitting between them. The CDR3 here is CASSHLIDQETQYF. As DNA, the CDR3 is TGCGCCAGCAGCCATTTAATTGACCAAGAGACCCAGTACTTC.

The rearrangement joins TRBV7-9 to TRBJ1-4; no clear D. Germline values: CDR1 SEHNR, CDR2 FQNEAQ (reference sequence). Trimming removed 1 base at V and 10 bases at J, with 7 bases between. The CDR3 covers 12 residues. CDR3 DNA: TGTGCCAGCAGCTTAGGAGACCTAAAACTGTTTTTT. Translated, it gives CASSLGDLKLFF.

V usage is TRBV5-6 and J usage is TRBJ2-7, with 8 bases lining up with TRBD2. The CDR3 totals 14 residues. In germline, CDR1 is SGHDT, CDR2 YYEEEE. With V trimmed by 0 bases and J by 4 bases, 3 bases remained unmatched. The CDR3, as DNA: TGTGCCAGCAGCTTGGGCGGGGGGCATTACGAGCAGTACTTC. Translating gives CASSLGGGHYEQYF.

The chain employs TRBV10-3 and TRBJ1-3, with 8 bases that match TRBD1. CDR1 is ENHRY, CDR2 SYGVKD, per germline. With V trimmed by 0 bases and J by 0 bases, 10 bases remained unmatched. This CDR3 has 19 residues. CDR3 DNA: TGTGCCATCAGTGAGTCCCTACCGGACAGGGCTCTCTCTGGAAACACCATATATTTT. It translates to CAISESLPDRALSGNTIYF.

The genes are TRBV4-3 and TRBJ1-1, with D tentatively TRBD1 (6 bases). Germline V CDR1 and CDR2: LGHNA, YSLEER. V lost 5 bases to trimming and J lost 1 base, with 14 bases between them. There are 15 residues in the CDR3. The CDR3 sequence: CASSRAGAGNTEAFF. DNA of the CDR3: TGCGCCAGCAGCAGGGCGGGGGCGGGGAACACTGAAGCTTTCTTT.

The chain is built from TRBV5-1 and TRBJ1-2; D may be TRBD1 (6 bases). This CDR3 spans 13 amino acids. V gave up 3 bases and J gave up 3 bases, with 9 bases separating them. Germline CDR1 reads SGHRS; CDR2 reads YFSETQ. CDR3 DNA: TGCGCCAGCAGCTCCGGACAGTACTATGGCTACACCTTC. Residues: CASSSGQYYGYTF.

With respect to this clone: Distinct nucleotide sequences in the sample also encode this CDR3. This chain joins TRBV7-2 and TRBJ2-7; 9 bases are shared with TRBD1. The CDR3 is 14 amino acids. J lost 1 base, V lost 4 bases, and 2 bases had no gene match. Germline CDR1 is SGHTA and CDR2 is FQGNSA. CDR3 nucleotides: TGTGCCAGCAGCTCGACAGGGGGGTCCTACGAGCAGTACTTC. Translated, it gives CASSSTGGSYEQYF.